Sequencing of this TCR beta chain was carried out in a study of CD8 T cells in Susac syndrome. Reverse transcription of roughly 0.5 to 1 ug RNA was performed with random hexamers. TCRdb reprocessed the immunoSEQ multiplex PCR reads via MiXCR and lists one record per CDR3 protein. The sample records approximately 200,000 distinct CDR3 sequences, approximately 95% being singletons. Germline V gene lookup returns CDR1 SGHRS and CDR2 YFSETQ. J gave up 6 bases and V 3 bases, and 5 bases lay outside the gene matches. The CDR3 runs 14 residues. It was negative isolation that provided the CD8+ and CD4+ T cells, whereas TEMRA cells were enriched by FACS.

The origin of this receptor is a human donor with multiple sclerosis. This chain joins TRBV5-1 and TRBJ2-3, with 9 nucleotides matching TRBD2. The sample comprised CD4+ T cells from PBMCs. CDR3 DNA: TGCGCCAGCAGCTGGACTAGCGAATACGATACGCAGTATTTT. Protein sequence: CASSWTSEYDTQYF.